These T cell receptor beta chains were read from a single sample in a study of blood T cell repertoires in COVID-19. Repertoires were generated with immunoSEQ multiplex PCR, while TCRdb's copy carries only in-frame clones and drops some. The table shows tens of thousands of clones, with about 70% occurring only once. Input material: peripheral blood. Receptors were obtained from a man aged 65 to 85 with active or convalescent COVID-19. Each CDR3 is given with its conserved first and last residue. A D gene is named only where the DNA matches it firmly. A clone size is listed for some rows: how often the clone was seen (once, few, many), or a class if it is expanded.

V	size	J	D	DNA	CDR3
TRBV12-3/TRBV12-4	NA	TRBJ1-2	TRBD1	TGTGCCAGCAGTGGGGACAGCGGTGGCTACACCTTC	CASSGDSGGYTF
TRBV6-5	NA	TRBJ2-2	TRBD1	TGTGCCAGCAGAACGGGACAGGGGGCGGTCGGGGAGCTGTTTTTT	CASRTGQGAVGELFF
TRBV2	NA	TRBJ1-1	NA	TGTGCCAGCAGTGGCGGGGGCTGGTACACTGAAGCTTTCTTT	CASSGGGWYTEAFF
TRBV6-6	few	TRBJ1-5	NA	TGTGCCAGCAGTCGATCGACAGATCAGCCCCAGCATTTT	CASSRSTDQPQHF
TRBV5-4	NA	TRBJ2-3	NA	TGTGCCAGCAGCCCATTCACTGACTCTCTAACAGATACGCAGTATTTT	CASSPFTDSLTDTQYF
TRBV3-1/TRBV3-2	NA	TRBJ2-5	NA	TGTGCCAGCAGCCAAGCCCTAGGGGTAAGTGGGCAAGAGACCCAGTACTTC	CASSQALGVSGQETQYF
TRBV6-5	NA	TRBJ2-2	NA	TGTGCCAGCAGTTACGGCGAAGGGGGAATGGAGCTGTTTTTT	CASSYGEGGMELFF
TRBV13	NA	TRBJ1-2	NA	TGTGCCAGCAGTTTCGGGACACAAGGGCCCGGGGGGTTCGTTGGTAACTATGGCTACACCTTC	CASSFGTQGPGGFVGNYGYTF
TRBV27	NA	TRBJ2-3	NA	TGTGCCAGCAGCGCTCAGTTCGCAGATACGCAGTATTTT	CASSAQFADTQYF
TRBV6-1	NA	TRBJ1-2	NA	TGTGCCAGCGTTAAAGGATGGGAGGTCGATGGCTACACCTTC	CASVKGWEVDGYTF
TRBV19	NA	TRBJ1-6	TRBD1	TGTGCCAGTAGTACTGGGACAGATCTGAATTCACCCCTCCACTTT	CASSTGTDLNSPLHF
TRBV30	NA	TRBJ2-1	NA	TGTGCCTTCTATAAGAATGAGCAGTTCTTC	CAFYKNEQFF
TRBV6-5	once	TRBJ2-1	TRBD2	TGTGCCAGCAGTCTACTAGCGGGGAGCTACAATGAGCAGTTCTTC	CASSLLAGSYNEQFF
TRBV5-1	NA	TRBJ2-2	TRBD2	TGCGCCAGCAGCCCTCGACTAGCGTCTGGGGAGCTGTTTTTT	CASSPRLASGELFF
TRBV12-5	NA	TRBJ2-3	NA	TGTGCTAGTGGTTTGCGTTTCGGGGATACGCAGTATTTT	CASGLRFGDTQYF
TRBV6-5	NA	TRBJ2-5	NA	TGTGCCAGCCGGAGGGGGGGCCCCCAAGAGACCCAGTACTTC	CASRRGGPQETQYF
TRBV6-1	NA	TRBJ1-2	TRBD1	TGTGCCAGCAGTGACCGGGACAGGGGAGGCTATGGCTACACCTTC	CASSDRDRGGYGYTF
TRBV10-1	NA	TRBJ2-1	NA	TGCGCCAGCTTGGCTGAGCAGTTCTTC	CASLAEQFF
TRBV29-1	NA	TRBJ1-1	NA	TGCAGCGTTGCTCATACAGCGGCCACTGAAGCTTTCTTT	CSVAHTAATEAFF
TRBV4-2	once	TRBJ2-2	TRBD2	TGTGCCAGCGCGCTCTCTAGCGGGGGGGCCACCGGGGAGCTGTTTTTT	CASALSSGGATGELFF
TRBV29-1	NA	TRBJ1-1	NA	TGCAGCGTTGCCCGGACAGTAACTGAAGCTTTCTTT	CSVARTVTEAFF
TRBV29-1	NA	TRBJ1-2	NA	TGCAGCGTTCGGCTAGCAGCTAACTATGGCTACACCTTC	CSVRLAANYGYTF
TRBV7-9	NA	TRBJ2-7	TRBD1	TGTGCCAGCAGCTTCGGACAGGGGGTGTCCTACGAGCAGTACTTC	CASSFGQGVSYEQYF
TRBV3-1/TRBV3-2	NA	TRBJ1-2	NA	TGTGCCAGCAGCCAAGATATTAGAAGCTACACCTTC	CASSQDIRSYTF
TRBV29-1	NA	TRBJ2-5	NA	TGCAGCGTTGACCCAGGTGTGGGGACCCAGTACTTC	CSVDPGVGTQYF
TRBV6-5	few	TRBJ1-5	TRBD1	TGTGCCAGCAGTTGGACAGGACCCGATCAGCCCCAGCATTTT	CASSWTGPDQPQHF
TRBV2	NA	TRBJ1-5	NA	TGTGCCAGCAACGGGGGGCGGGGGCTGCAGCCCCAGCATTTT	CASNGGRGLQPQHF
TRBV2	NA	TRBJ2-5	NA	TGTGCCAGCAGCTCAAACAAAGAGACCCAGTACTTC	CASSSNKETQYF
TRBV24-1	NA	TRBJ2-2	NA	TGTGCCACGCAGGGTTTTGGCGGGGAGCTGTTTTTT	CATQGFGGELFF
TRBV24-1	NA	TRBJ2-2	NA	TGTGCCACCAGTGATTTGAGCAGGCAAGCCGGGGAGCTGTTTTTT	CATSDLSRQAGELFF
TRBV30	few	TRBJ1-6	TRBD1	TGTGCCTGGAGGGGACAGGGAACCGCACCCCTCCACTTT	CAWRGQGTAPLHF
TRBV28	NA	TRBJ1-6	NA	TGTGCCAGCCTAGGCGGAAATTCACCCCTCCACTTT	CASLGGNSPLHF
TRBV3-1/TRBV3-2	NA	TRBJ2-7	TRBD2	TGTGCCAGCAGCCAAGGGGCTAGCGGGGGGGCCTTTACCTACGAGCAGTACTTC	CASSQGASGGAFTYEQYF
TRBV18	NA	TRBJ2-5	NA	TGTGCCAGCTCACGCGCCGCAGGGTTGGAAGAGACCCAGTACTTC	CASSRAAGLEETQYF
TRBV19	once	TRBJ1-1	TRBD1	TGTGCCAGTCTATGGACAGGGACGGACACTGAAGCTTTCTTT	CASLWTGTDTEAFF
TRBV18	few	TRBJ1-3	NA	TGTGCCAGCTCACCAGAGGGGGAACTAAACACCATATATTTT	CASSPEGELNTIYF